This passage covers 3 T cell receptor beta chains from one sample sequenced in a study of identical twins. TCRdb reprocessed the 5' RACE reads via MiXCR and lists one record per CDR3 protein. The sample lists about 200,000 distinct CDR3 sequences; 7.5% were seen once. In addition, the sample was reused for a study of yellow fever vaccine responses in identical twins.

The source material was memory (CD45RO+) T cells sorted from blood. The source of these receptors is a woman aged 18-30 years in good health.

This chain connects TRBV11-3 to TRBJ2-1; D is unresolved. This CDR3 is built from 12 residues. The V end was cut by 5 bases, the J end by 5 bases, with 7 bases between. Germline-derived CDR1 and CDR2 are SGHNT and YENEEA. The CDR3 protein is CASSQTHNEQFF. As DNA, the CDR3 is TGTGCCAGCAGCCAAACACACAATGAGCAGTTCTTC. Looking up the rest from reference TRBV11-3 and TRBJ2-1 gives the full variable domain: EAGVVQSPRYKIIEKKQPVAFWCNPISGHNTLYWYLQNLGQGPELLIRYENEEAVDDSQLPKDRFSAERLKGVDSTLKIQPAELGDSAVYLCASSQTHNEQFFGPGTRLTVL.

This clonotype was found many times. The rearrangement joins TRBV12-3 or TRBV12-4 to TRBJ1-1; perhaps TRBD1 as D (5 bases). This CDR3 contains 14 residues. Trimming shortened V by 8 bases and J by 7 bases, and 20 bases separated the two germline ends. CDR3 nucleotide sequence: TGTGCCAGCTGTGTGATTGGTGGGGGTGATGAAGCTTTCTTT. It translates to CASCVIGGGDEAFF.

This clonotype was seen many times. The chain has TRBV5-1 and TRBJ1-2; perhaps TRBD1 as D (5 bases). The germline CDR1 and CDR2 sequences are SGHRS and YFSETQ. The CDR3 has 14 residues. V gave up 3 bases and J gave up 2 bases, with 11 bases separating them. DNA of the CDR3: TGCGCCAGCAGCTCCGGGACGAAGAACTATGGCTACACCTTC. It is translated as CASSSGTKNYGYTF.